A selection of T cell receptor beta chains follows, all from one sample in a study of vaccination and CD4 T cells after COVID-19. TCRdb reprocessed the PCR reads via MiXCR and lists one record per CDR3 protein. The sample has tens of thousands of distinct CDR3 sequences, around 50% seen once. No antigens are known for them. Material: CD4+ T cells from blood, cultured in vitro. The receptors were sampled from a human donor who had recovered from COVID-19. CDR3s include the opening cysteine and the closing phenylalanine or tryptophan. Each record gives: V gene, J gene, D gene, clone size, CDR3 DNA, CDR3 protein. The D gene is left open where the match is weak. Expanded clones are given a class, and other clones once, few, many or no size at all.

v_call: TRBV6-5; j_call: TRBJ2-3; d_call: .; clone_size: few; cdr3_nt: TGTGCCAGCAGTTACAACGGAGGTACGCAGTATTTT; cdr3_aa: CASSYNGGTQYF
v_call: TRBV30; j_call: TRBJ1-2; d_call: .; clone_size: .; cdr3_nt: TGTGCCTGGAACCCCCCGGGACTTGGGCGGTTCGGCTACACCTTC; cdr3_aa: CAWNPPGLGRFGYTF
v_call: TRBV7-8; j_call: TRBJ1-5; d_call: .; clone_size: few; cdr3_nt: TGTGCCAGCAGCTTTAGTGAGGGCAATCAGCCCCAGCATTTT; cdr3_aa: CASSFSEGNQPQHF
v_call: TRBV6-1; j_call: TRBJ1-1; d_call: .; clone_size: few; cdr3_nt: TGTGCCAGCAACCGAGGGGATACTGAAGCTTTCTTT; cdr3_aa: CASNRGDTEAFF
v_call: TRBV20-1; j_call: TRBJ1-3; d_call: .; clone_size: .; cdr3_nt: TGCAGTGCTCGTAGACCCCAGGGCCGTCGACCTTTCTCTGGAAACACCATATATTTT; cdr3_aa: CSARRPQGRRPFSGNTIYF
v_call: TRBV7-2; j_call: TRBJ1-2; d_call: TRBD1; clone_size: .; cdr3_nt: TGTGCCAGCAGCTTAGGGTCGGGACAGACTTTCTATGGCTACACCTTC; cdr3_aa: CASSLGSGQTFYGYTF
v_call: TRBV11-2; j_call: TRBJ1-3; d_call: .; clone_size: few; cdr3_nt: TGTGCCAGCAGCCAAGAGTTCTCTGGAAACACCATATATTTT; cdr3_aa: CASSQEFSGNTIYF
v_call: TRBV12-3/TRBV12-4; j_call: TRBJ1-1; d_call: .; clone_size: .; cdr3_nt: TGTGCCAGCAGTTTTCAAGCGACGAACACTGAAGCTTTCTTT; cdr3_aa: CASSFQATNTEAFF
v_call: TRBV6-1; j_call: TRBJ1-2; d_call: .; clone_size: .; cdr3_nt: TGTGCCAGCAGTGAGCAGGGGTTCTATGGCTACACCTTC; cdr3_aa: CASSEQGFYGYTF
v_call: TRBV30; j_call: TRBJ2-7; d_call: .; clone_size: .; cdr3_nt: TGTGCCTGGAGGAAGGAGACCTACGAGCAGTACTTC; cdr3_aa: CAWRKETYEQYF
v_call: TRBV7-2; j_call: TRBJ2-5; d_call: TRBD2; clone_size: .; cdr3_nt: TGTGCCAGCAGCTACCGGACTAGCGGAAGGGAGACCCAGTACTTC; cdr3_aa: CASSYRTSGRETQYF
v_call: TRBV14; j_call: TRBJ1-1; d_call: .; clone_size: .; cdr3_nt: TGTGCCAGCAGGTACAGGGAGTCTGAAGCTTTCTTT; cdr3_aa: CASRYRESEAFF
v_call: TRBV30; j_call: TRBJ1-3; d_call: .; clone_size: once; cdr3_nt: TGTGCCTGGAGTTTGGCAGGTGGTAACAGTCGGGGTGCCATATATTTT; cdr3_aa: CAWSLAGGNSRGAIYF
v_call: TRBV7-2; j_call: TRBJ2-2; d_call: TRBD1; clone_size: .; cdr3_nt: TGTGCCAGCAGCTTAGTAGCAGGGGGCGCAGGACGAGGGGAGCTGTTTTTT; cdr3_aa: CASSLVAGGAGRGELFF
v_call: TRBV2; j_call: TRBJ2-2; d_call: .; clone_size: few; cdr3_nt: TGTGCCAGCAGGGGGGGAAAGAACACCGGGGAGCTGTTTTTT; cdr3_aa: CASRGGKNTGELFF
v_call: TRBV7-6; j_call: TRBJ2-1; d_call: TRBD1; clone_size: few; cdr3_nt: TGTGCCAGCAGCTTAGAGGGGGCAACAGGGGGATCCTACAATGAGCAGTTCTTC; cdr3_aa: CASSLEGATGGSYNEQFF
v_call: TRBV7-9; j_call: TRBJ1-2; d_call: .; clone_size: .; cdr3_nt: TGTGCCAGCAGCTTAGAACAGGGACGTGGCTACACCTTC; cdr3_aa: CASSLEQGRGYTF
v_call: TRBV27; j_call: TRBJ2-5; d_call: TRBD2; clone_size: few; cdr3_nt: TGTGCCAGCACCCGGTGGGGGGGGGAGACCCAGTACTTC; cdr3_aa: CASTRWGGETQYF
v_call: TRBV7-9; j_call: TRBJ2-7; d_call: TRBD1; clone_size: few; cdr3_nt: TGTGCCAGCAGCTTAGGGTCAGGGGGCCACGAGCAGTACTTC; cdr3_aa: CASSLGSGGHEQYF
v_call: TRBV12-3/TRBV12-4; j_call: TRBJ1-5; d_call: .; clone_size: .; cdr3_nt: TGTGCCAGCAGACCCGACAGCTACAATCAGCCCCAGCATTTT; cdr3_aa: CASRPDSYNQPQHF
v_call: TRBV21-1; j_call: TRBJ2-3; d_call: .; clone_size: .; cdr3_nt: TGTGCCAGCAGCAAAGGGACTAGCGGGAGGGCCCTCGTCTCAGATACGCAGTATTTT; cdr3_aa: CASSKGTSGRALVSDTQYF
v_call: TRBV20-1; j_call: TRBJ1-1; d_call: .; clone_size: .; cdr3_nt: TGCAGTGGCAGGAAGGGGGAGGGAACTGAAGCTTTCTTT; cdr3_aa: CSGRKGEGTEAFF
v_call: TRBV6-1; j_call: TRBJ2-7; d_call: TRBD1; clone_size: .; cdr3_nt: TGTGCCAGCAGCCCCGGGACAGCTTCCTACGAGCAGTACTTC; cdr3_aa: CASSPGTASYEQYF
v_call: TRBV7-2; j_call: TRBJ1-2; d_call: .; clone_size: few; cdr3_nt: TGTGCCAGCAGCTTAGGGCAGGGAGTGTCCTATGGCTACACCTTC; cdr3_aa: CASSLGQGVSYGYTF
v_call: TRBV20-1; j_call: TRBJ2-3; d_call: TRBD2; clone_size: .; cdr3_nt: TGCAGTGCTAGCCTAGCGGGAGTGCCAGATACGCAGTATTTT; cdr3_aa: CSASLAGVPDTQYF
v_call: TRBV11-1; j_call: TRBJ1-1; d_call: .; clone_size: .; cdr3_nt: TGTGCCAGCAGCCAAGATAGGGGAACGCTGGTCGCTTTCTTT; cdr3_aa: CASSQDRGTLVAFF
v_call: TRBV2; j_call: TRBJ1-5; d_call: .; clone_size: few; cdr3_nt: TGTGCCAGCAGAATTAGCAATCAGCCCCAGCATTTT; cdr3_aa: CASRISNQPQHF